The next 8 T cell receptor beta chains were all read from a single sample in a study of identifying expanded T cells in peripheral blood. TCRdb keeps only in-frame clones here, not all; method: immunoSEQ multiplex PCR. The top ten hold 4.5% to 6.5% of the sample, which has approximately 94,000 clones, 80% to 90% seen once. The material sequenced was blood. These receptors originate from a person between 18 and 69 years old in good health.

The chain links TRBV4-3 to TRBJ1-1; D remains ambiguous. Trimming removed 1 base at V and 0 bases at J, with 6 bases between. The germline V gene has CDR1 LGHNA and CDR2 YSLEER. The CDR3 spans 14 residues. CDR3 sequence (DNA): TGCGCCAGCAGCCAAGGTAGCATGAACACTGAAGCTTTCTTT. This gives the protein CASSQGSMNTEAFF.

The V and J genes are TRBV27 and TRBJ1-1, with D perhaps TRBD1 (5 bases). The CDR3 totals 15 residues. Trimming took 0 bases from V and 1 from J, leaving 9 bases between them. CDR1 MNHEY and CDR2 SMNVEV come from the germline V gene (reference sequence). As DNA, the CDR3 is TGTGCCAGCAGTTTATCACGGCAGGGGAACACTGAAGCTTTCTTT. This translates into CASSLSRQGNTEAFF.

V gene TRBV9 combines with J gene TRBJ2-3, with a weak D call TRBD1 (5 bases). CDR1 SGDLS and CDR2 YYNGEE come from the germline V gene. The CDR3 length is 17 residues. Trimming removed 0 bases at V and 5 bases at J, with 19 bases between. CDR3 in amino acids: CASSVGQGTFWGDTQYF. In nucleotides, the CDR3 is TGTGCCAGCAGCGTAGGGCAGGGTACTTTTTGGGGAGATACGCAGTATTTT.

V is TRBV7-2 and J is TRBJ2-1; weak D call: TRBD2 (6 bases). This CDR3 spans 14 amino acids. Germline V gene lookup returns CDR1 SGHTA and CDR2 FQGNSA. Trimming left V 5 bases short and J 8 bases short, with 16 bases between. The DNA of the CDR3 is TGTGCCAGCAGCGATAGAACTAGCCACCATGAGCAGTTCTTC. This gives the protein CASSDRTSHHEQFF. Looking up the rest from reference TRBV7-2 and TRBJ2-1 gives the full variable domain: GAGVSQSPSNKVTEKGKDVELRCDPISGHTALYWYRQSLGQGLEFLIYFQGNSAPDKSGLPSDRFSAERTGGSVSTLTIQRTQQEDSAVYLCASSDRTSHHEQFFGPGTRLTVL.

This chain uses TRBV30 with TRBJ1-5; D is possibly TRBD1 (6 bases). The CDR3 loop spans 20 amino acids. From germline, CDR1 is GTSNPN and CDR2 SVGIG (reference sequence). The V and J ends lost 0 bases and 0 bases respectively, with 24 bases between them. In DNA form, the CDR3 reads TGTGCCTGGAGTGTACGAGGGGAACGGACAGTGATCGATAGCAATCAGCCCCAGCATTTT. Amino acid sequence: CAWSVRGERTVIDSNQPQHF.

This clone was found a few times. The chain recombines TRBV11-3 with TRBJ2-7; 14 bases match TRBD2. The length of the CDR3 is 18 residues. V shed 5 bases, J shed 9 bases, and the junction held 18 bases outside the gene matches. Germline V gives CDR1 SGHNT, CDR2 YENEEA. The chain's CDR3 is CASSAGTSGSRLRNGQYF. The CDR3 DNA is TGTGCCAGCAGCGCGGGGACTAGCGGGAGTCGCCTTAGGAACGGGCAGTACTTC.

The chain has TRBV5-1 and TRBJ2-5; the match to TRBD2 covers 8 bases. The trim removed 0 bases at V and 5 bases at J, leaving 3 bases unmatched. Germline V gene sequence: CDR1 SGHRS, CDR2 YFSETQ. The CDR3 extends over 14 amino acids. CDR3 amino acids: CASSLGREAETQYF. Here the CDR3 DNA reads TGCGCCAGCAGCTTGGGGCGGGAGGCTGAGACCCAGTACTTC.

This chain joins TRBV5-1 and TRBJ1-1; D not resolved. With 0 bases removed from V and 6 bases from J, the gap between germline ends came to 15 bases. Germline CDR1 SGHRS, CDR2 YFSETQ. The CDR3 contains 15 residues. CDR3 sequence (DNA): TGCGCCAGCAGCTTGGCCCCGGGCCGAGACCCTGAAGCTTTCTTT. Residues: CASSLAPGRDPEAFF.